Listed below are T cell receptor beta chains from one sample, sequenced in a study of post-analysis software for immune sequencing data. TCRdb reprocessed the PCR reads with MiXCR, giving one entry per CDR3 protein. The table includes around 400,000 distinct CDR3 sequences, roughly 30% detected once. The sequenced sample was blood. The receptor source for this set is a girl aged 5 to 17 with multiple sclerosis. CDR3s leave out the opening cysteine and the closing phenylalanine or tryptophan.

j_call v_call cdr3_aa
TRBJ2-7 TRBV7-8 ASSIRPGTGTYEQY
TRBJ1-6 TRBV4-3 ASSQFTGGDSNSPLH
TRBJ2-3 TRBV20-1 SARLAGASTQY
TRBJ2-7 TRBV9 ASSVGPGTLQEQY
. TRBV6-1 ASSEPLAGGRFWYEQY
TRBJ1-1 TRBV10-3 AISGSVDTEAF
TRBJ2-5 TRBV7-9 ASSPIEETQY
TRBJ1-2 TRBV20-1 SARETGIYGYT
TRBJ2-1 TRBV15 ATAFGLYNEQF
TRBJ2-1 TRBV7-2 ASSSRQGRNEQF
TRBJ2-1 TRBV6-2/TRBV6-3 ASSPPGISSYNEQF
TRBJ1-2 TRBV5-1 ASSFTASYGYT
TRBJ1-5 TRBV28 ASSFGRGQGSYSNQPQH
TRBJ1-2 TRBV20-1 SAGSGTGGYGYT
TRBJ1-5 TRBV7-8 ASSPRRGTNQPQH
. TRBV20-1 SANRDRGSEQY
TRBJ2-5 TRBV6-1 ASIPVGGGGRGEQY
TRBJ2-3 TRBV11-3 ASSLWGTDTQY
TRBJ2-3 TRBV12-3/TRBV12-4 ASSLEPTDTQY
TRBJ2-5 TRBV5-1 ASSADRGIQETQY
TRBJ1-2 TRBV12-3/TRBV12-4 ASSPTGGRGGYT
TRBJ1-5 TRBV11-2 ASSLSGVGNQPQH
TRBJ2-7 TRBV4-3 ASSHLAGDTYEQY
TRBJ2-7 TRBV10-2 ASRMTVAYEQY
TRBJ1-1 TRBV12-3/TRBV12-4 ASSLEDSEAF
. TRBV5-1 ASSLDELRYEQY
TRBJ2-6 TRBV5-6 ASTPNRGLGANVLT
TRBJ1-5 TRBV7-8 ASSLEARSNQPQH
TRBJ1-1 TRBV12-3/TRBV12-4 ASSARQGAVTEAF
TRBJ2-7 TRBV11-2 ASSSFKGLAYEQY
TRBJ2-7 TRBV3-1 ASSQAGTGSGEQY
TRBJ2-1 TRBV7-9 ASSSGSLIGEQF
TRBJ2-1 TRBV19 ASSRQGQGRTYNEQF
TRBJ2-2 TRBV29-1 SVLFRGANTGELF
TRBJ2-7 TRBV5-1 ASTRGDTSYEQY
TRBJ2-3 TRBV5-5 ASSLFMGSTDTQY
TRBJ2-4 TRBV24-1 ATSDARTGPASKNIQY
TRBJ2-1 TRBV4-3 ASSQFWRDSYNEQF
TRBJ1-1 TRBV19 ASSIPFTGGTEAF
TRBJ2-5 TRBV29-1 SGGQYQETQY
TRBJ2-4 TRBV27 ASSLSGQGGVAKNIQY
TRBJ1-1 TRBV7-6 ASSLVDRNTEAF
TRBJ2-3 TRBV20-1 SARDSASGGKDTQY
TRBJ1-2 TRBV6-5 ASTPQGYYGYT
TRBJ2-5 TRBV12-3/TRBV12-4 ASSTSGGPQETQY
TRBJ2-1 TRBV6-2/TRBV6-3 ASSFLLAVNNEQF
TRBJ2-7 TRBV3-1 ASSQDWGQYEQY
TRBJ1-2 TRBV29-1 SALIRSDFYYGYT
TRBJ2-1 TRBV15 ATSRDVLAAYNEQF
TRBJ2-3 TRBV7-9 ASGLGDSTDTQY
TRBJ1-5 TRBV12-3/TRBV12-4 ASRAHSNQPQH
TRBJ2-1 TRBV5-1 ASSLGDSHNEQF
TRBJ2-5 TRBV24-1 ATSDRRQGTQY
TRBJ2-3 TRBV6-5 ASSYPLAGDSTDTQY
TRBJ2-1 TRBV6-5 ASSRDIRSYNEQF
TRBJ2-6 TRBV4-1 ASSQDGLPLAGANVLT
TRBJ2-5 TRBV20-1 SARWGGRQETQY